One TCR beta chain is described in this entry. The clone's antigen remains unknown. No base quality information exists; no much larger clone differs at one position. The source of the sample is a study of blood T cell repertoires in COVID-19 (dated by TCRdb to 2019 to 2021). Study-level background: Collaborator samples came from the United States, Italy and Spain and covered acute and convalescent phases of COVID-19. The repertoires were released in a freely available public database intended as a resource for research on the immune response to SARS-CoV-2. Sample metadata almost always included a de-identified subject ID, COVID-19 status, age in years and sex. The dataset comprised deeply sampled blood TCRbeta repertoires from subjects exposed to, actively infected with, or recovered from COVID-19. The samples were drawn from the first 160 participants of the ongoing ImmuneRACE study and from some 1,300 subjects provided by 6 global collaborators. Where available, HLA class I and class II types were taken from metadata supplied by the sample provider and were not determined by assay-based typing. The material from the prospective study consisted of cDNA or gDNA derived from T cells, B-cell-depleted T cells, or PBMCs. General findings and caveats noted by the study authors: Clinical and demographic metadata were provided uncurated, with the amount varying by source and participant.

Via the germline V gene (reference sequence), CDR1 is SGHNT and CDR2 YYREEE. V lost 4 bases and J lost 4 bases, and the count of bases not matched to a germline gene is 8. Reading from cysteine to phenylalanine, the CDR3 counts 15 amino acids. Only CDR3 DNA is held: 45 bases, read in frame from base 1. TCRbeta CDR3 regions were amplified from genomic DNA by means of the immunoSEQ Assay, a bias-controlled multiplex PCR. Per the source publication's procedure: Within the assay, amplification of reference gene primers was used to estimate how many nucleated cells each sample contained. To quantify the absolute abundance of each unique TCRbeta CDR3 rearrangement, sequence reads were collapsed and filtered. For each sample, productive Simpson clonality was calculated by taking the square root of Simpson's diversity index across productive rearrangements. Here the immuneACCESS table is served through TCRdb, limited to in-frame sequences with V and J called. Missing clones are a known gap in these copies; in checked studies unresolved V genes cover under half, and the rest lacks a known reason. The V and J calls and the clone size are those of that table, but D and trimming were determined from the DNA. The sample data list roughly 200,000 clones, and roughly 80% of these were observed just once. The leading ten clones occupy nearly 6% of the sample.

One collaborating source in Seattle enrolled patients while the patients were actively infected and followed the patients over time throughout the course of disease. The collaborating institutions used their own protocols to collect whole blood in K2EDTA tubes. For TCRbeta analysis, collaborator samples were shipped as frozen whole blood, as isolated PBMCs, or as DNA extracted from either sample type. The chain was built from TRBV5-4 and TRBJ1-3; 7 bases in the middle match TRBD1. This receptor was obtained from a woman in her thirties or forties with COVID-19, enrolled during active disease. Sequenced: peripheral blood. The CDR3 loop reads CASSAGTVKGNTIYF. The nucleotide sequence reads as follows: TGTGCCAGCAGCGCCGGGACAGTAAAAGGAAACACCATATATTTT.